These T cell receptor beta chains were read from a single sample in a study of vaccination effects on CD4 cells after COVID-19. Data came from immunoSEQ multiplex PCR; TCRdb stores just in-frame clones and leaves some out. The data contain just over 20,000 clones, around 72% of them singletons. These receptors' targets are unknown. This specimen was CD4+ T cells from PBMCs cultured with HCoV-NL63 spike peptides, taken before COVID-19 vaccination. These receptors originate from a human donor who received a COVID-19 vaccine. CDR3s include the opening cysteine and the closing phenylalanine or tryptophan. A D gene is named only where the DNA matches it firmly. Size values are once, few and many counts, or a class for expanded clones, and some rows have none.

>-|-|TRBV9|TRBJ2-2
CASSVQPTGELFF
TGTGCCAGCAGCGTACAACCCACCGGGGAGCTGTTTTTT
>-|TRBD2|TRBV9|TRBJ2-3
CASSVSGGYTDTQYF
TGTGCCAGCAGCGTTAGCGGGGGATACACAGATACGCAGTATTTT
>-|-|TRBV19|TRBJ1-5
CASSIRQLNQPQHF
TGTGCCAGTAGTATTAGACAGCTCAATCAGCCCCAGCATTTT
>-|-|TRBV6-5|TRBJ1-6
CASSYSKSQPNSPLHF
TGTGCCAGCAGTTACTCGAAGTCTCAGCCTAATTCACCCCTCCACTTT
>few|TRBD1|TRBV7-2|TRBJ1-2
CASSGNRGPRQGYTF
TGTGCCAGCAGCGGGAACAGGGGGCCCAGGCAGGGCTACACCTTC
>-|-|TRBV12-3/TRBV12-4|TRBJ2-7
CASTLGNYEQYF
TGTGCCAGCACCCTGGGGAACTACGAGCAGTACTTC
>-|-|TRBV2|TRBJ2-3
CASSVTRGEDTQYF
TGTGCCAGCAGTGTAACCCGGGGTGAAGATACGCAGTATTTT
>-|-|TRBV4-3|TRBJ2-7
CASSQDKGFSYEQYF
TGCGCCAGCAGCCAAGATAAGGGGTTCTCCTACGAGCAGTACTTC
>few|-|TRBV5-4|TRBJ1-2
CASSLAGGRFNYGYTF
TGTGCCAGCAGCTTGGCGGGCGGCCGCTTTAACTATGGCTACACCTTC
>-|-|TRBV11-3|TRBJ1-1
CASSLAGSGTEAFF
TGTGCCAGCAGCTTAGCGGGTAGTGGCACTGAAGCTTTCTTT
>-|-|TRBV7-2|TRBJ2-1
CASSLEIGLYNEQFF
TGTGCCAGCAGCTTAGAGATCGGGCTTTACAATGAGCAGTTCTTC
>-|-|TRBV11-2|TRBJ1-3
CASSFKGEARSGNTIYF
TGTGCCAGCAGCTTCAAGGGAGAGGCCCGCTCTGGAAACACCATATATTTT
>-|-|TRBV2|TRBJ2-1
CASSEVEGGEQFF
TGTGCCAGCAGTGAAGTTGAGGGGGGTGAGCAGTTCTTC
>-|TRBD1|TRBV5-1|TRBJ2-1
CASSEQGPSYNEQFF
TGCGCCAGCAGCGAACAGGGGCCTTCCTACAATGAGCAGTTCTTC
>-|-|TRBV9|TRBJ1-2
CASSPSPSQYGYTF
TGTGCCAGCAGCCCCTCTCCGTCCCAATATGGCTACACCTTC
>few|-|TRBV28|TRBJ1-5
CASVSPGQPQHF
TGTGCCAGCGTAAGCCCGGGTCAGCCCCAGCATTTT
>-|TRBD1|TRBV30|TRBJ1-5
CAWSTQGDQPQHF
TGTGCCTGGAGTACACAGGGGGATCAGCCCCAGCATTTT
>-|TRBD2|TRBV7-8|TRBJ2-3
CASSPRTSGSSLWSTDTQYF
TGTGCCAGCAGCCCGCGGACTAGCGGGAGTTCGCTTTGGAGCACAGATACGCAGTATTTT
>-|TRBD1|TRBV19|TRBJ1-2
CASSHDRTGAYYGYTF
TGTGCCAGTAGCCACGACCGGACAGGGGCATACTATGGCTACACCTTC
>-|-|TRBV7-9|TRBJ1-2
CASSLAGGFNYGYTF
TGTGCCAGCAGCTTAGCGGGGGGATTTAACTATGGCTACACCTTC
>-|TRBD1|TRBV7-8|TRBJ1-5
CASSGQGNQPQHF
TGTGCCAGCAGCGGACAGGGAAATCAGCCCCAGCATTTT
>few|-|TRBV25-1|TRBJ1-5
CASSECWGPRRCNQPQHF
TGTGCCAGCAGTGAATGTTGGGGACCCAGGAGGTGCAATCAGCCCCAGCATTTT
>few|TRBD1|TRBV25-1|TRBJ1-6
CASSDRVNSPLHF
TGTGCCTCCTCGGACAGGGTAAATTCACCCCTCCACTTT
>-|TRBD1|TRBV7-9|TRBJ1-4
CASSRDRGNEKLFF
TGTGCCAGCAGCAGAGACAGGGGTAATGAAAAACTGTTTTTT
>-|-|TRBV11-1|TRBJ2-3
CASSPGVGDTQYF
TGTGCCAGCAGCCCCGGTGTCGGAGATACGCAGTATTTT
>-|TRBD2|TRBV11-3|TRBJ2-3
CASSRGTSGGPRTDTQYF
TGTGCCAGCAGCAGAGGGACTAGCGGGGGCCCCCGCACAGATACGCAGTATTTT
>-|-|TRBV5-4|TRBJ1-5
CASSSGRGEPQHF
TGTGCCAGCAGCTCGGGGAGGGGGGAGCCCCAGCATTTT
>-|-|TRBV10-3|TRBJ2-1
CAISDSGGMYNEQFF
TGTGCCATCAGTGATTCGGGGGGCATGTACAATGAGCAGTTCTTC
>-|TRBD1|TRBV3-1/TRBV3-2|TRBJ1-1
CASSPKETGGSPNTEAFF
TGTGCCAGCAGCCCCAAGGAGACAGGGGGCTCCCCGAACACTGAAGCTTTCTTT
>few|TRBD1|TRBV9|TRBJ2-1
CASSVGTGGNNEQFF
TGTGCCAGCAGCGTAGGGACAGGGGGAAACAATGAGCAGTTCTTC
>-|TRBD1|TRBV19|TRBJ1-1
CASSGGQGLVSRPEAFF
TGTGCCAGTAGTGGGGGACAGGGCCTCGTGAGCCGCCCTGAAGCTTTCTTT
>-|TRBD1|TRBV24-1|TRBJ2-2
CATSVWGTGDAGELFF
TGTGCCACCAGTGTTTGGGGGACAGGGGACGCCGGGGAGCTGTTTTTT
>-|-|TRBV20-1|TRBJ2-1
CSASKGNEQFF
TGCAGTGCTAGTAAGGGGAATGAGCAGTTCTTC
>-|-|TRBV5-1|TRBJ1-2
CASRDGVYGYTF
TGCGCCAGCAGGGACGGGGTTTATGGCTACACCTTC
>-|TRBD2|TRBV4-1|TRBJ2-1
CASSPGLAGYNEQFF
TGCGCCAGCAGCCCGGGACTAGCGGGTTACAATGAGCAGTTCTTC
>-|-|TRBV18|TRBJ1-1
CASSQRGSTEAFF
TGTGCCAGCTCACAACGGGGGTCCACTGAAGCTTTCTTT
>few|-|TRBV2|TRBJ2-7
CASSAPGINEQYF
TGTGCCAGCAGTGCGCCAGGGATTAACGAGCAGTACTTC
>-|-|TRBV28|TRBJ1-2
CASSLKGTRRSSGGYTF
TGTGCCAGCAGTTTAAAAGGGACCAGAAGAAGTTCGGGAGGCTACACCTTC
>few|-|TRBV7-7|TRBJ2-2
CASSLEGNTGELFF
TGTGCTAGCAGCTTAGAAGGGAACACCGGGGAGCTGTTTTTT
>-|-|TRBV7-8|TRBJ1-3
CASSLGRNSGNTIYF
TGTGCCAGCAGCTTAGGCAGGAACTCTGGAAACACCATATATTTT